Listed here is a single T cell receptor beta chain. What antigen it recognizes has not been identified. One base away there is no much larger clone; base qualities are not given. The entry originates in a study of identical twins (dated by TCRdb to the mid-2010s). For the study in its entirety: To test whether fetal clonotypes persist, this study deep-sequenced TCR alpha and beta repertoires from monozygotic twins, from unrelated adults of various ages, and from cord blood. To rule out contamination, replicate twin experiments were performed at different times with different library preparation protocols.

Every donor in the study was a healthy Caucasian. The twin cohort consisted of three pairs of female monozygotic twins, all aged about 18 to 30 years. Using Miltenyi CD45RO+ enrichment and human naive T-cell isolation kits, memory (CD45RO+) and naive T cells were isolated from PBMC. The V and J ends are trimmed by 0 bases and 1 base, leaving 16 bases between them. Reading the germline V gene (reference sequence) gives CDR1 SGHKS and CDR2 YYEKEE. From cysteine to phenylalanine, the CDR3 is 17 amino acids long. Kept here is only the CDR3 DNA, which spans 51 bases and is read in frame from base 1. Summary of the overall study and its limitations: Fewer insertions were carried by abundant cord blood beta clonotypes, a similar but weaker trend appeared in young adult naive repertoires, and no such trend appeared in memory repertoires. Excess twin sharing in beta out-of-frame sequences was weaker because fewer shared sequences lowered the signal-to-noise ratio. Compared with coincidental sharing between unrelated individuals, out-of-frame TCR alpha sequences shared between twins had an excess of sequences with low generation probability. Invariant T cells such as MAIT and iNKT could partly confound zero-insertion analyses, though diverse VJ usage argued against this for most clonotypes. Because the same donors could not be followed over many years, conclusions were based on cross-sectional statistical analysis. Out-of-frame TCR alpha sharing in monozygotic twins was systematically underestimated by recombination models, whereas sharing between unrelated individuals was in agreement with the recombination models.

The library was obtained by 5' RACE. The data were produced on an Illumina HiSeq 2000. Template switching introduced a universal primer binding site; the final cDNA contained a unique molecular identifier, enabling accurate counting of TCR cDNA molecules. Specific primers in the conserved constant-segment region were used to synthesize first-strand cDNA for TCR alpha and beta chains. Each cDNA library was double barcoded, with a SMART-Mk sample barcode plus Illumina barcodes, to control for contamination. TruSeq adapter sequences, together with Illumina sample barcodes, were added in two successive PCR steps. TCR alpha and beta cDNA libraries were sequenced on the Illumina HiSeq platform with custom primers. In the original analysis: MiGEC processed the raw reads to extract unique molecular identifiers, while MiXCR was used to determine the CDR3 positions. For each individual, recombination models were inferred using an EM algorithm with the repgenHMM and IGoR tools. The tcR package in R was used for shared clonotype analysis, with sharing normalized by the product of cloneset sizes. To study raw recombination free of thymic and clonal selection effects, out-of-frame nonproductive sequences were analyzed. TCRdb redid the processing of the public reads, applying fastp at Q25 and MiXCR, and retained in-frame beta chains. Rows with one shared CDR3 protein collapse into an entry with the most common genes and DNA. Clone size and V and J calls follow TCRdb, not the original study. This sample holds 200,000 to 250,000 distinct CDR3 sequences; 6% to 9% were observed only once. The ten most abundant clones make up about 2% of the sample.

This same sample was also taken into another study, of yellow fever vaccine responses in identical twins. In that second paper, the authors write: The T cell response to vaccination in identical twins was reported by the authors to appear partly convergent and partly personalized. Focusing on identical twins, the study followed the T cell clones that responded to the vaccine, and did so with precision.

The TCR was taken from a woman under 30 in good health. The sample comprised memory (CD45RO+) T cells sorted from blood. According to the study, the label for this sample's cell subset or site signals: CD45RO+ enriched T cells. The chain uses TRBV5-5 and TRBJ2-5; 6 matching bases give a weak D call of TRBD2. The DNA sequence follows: TGTGCCAGCAGCTTGGCCGGGGCGGGGAGCTTCCAAGAGACCCAGTACTTC. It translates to CASSLAGAGSFQETQYF.